The source of this TCR beta chain is a study of regulatory T cells in long-lasting Graves disease (dated by TCRdb to the early 2020s). Broadly, across the study: Newly diagnosed Graves' disease patients had taken antithyroid drugs for less than 3 months. A total of roughly 35 samples underwent TCR sequencing, from around 13 patients with persistent Graves' disease and approximately 20 patients with newly diagnosed Graves' disease. The study took place in China and was registered as a clinical trial. Peripheral blood TCR sequencing and RNA sequencing compared persistent Graves' disease patients with newly diagnosed Graves' disease patients. General study outcomes and caveats: The small sample size was acknowledged by the authors as a limitation that may reduce accuracy. Persistent Graves' disease patients showed lower TCR Shannon entropy and fewer highly expanded clones than newly diagnosed patients, suggesting clonal expansion. Peripheral blood alone was examined, since thyroid tissue, which constituted the primary lesion, could not be accessed. A larger number of public clonotypes was shared among persistent patients (more than 2,500) than among newly diagnosed patients (around 880). Sequencing and analysis were limited to the TCR beta chain.

The label giving this sample's time point can be read as: newly diagnosed GD, antithyroid drugs for less than 3 months. For both TCR sequencing and RNA sequencing, RNA was extracted from PBMCs in TRIzol. Graves' disease was diagnosed according to American Thyroid Association guidelines. Recruitment of patients was carried out at an endocrinology department in Xi'an, China. From each patient, roughly 9 milliliters of peripheral blood was collected into an EDTA anticoagulant tube. PBMCs were isolated by Ficoll Paque Plus density gradient separation without further T cell sorting. An Agilent 2100 Bioanalyzer and agarose gel were used to assess RNA quality, and a NanoDrop 2000 was used to measure RNA concentration. Library generation was performed with multiplex PCR. Sequenced using an Illumina HiSeq 4000. iRepertoire HTBI primers and Arm-PCR amplification of CDR3 regions were used to construct TCR beta libraries. Before sequencing, the PCR products went through gel purification. Turning to the authors' computational methods: Across samples, fewer than 70 TRBV and roughly 15 TRBJ segments were identified and used for gene usage analysis of CDR3 amino acid clonotypes. COPE and FqMerger were used to merge filtered high-quality paired reads into contigs. Contigs were aligned with BLAST to IMGT TRBV, TRBD and TRBJ reference genes, and CDR3 was defined per IMGT. Highly expanded clones were defined as clonotypes with a frequency above 0.1%. Shannon entropy served as the measure of repertoire diversity, while the Gini coefficient captured V-J evenness. A clonotype found in more than one individual was treated as public. TCRdb applied fastp at Q25 and MiXCR to the public reads, then kept only in-frame beta chains. Rows merge per CDR3 protein into single entries with the most common DNA and genes. In this record, the V and J calls reflect TCRdb's handling and not the investigators' own analysis. Here the sample has fewer than 350,000 distinct CDR3 sequences; roughly 18% occur a single time. Of the sample, around 36% is held by the ten largest clones.

This clonotype was detected many times. Its antigen remains unidentified. Base qualities are not provided; no much larger clone lies one nucleotide away. The input for sequencing was peripheral blood mononuclear cells (PBMCs), taken at new diagnosis, from a patient treated with antithyroid drugs. The TCR sequence derives from a female donor with Graves disease.

The DNA is as follows: TGTGCCAGCAGCCCGACGCCCAGGGGCACTGAAGCTTTCTTT. This yields the protein CASSPTPRGTEAFF. Rearrangement joined TRBV28 to TRBJ1-1; the D gene is possibly TRBD1, with 6 bases matching. The CDR3, from cysteine to phenylalanine, totals 14 residues. The kept DNA is CDR3 alone, 42 bases in frame from the first base. CDR1 MDHEN and CDR2 SYDVKM were looked up in the germline V gene. V gives up 6 bases and J gives up 4 bases, and the segment between their germline ends measures 15 bases.